This T cell receptor beta chain was profiled in a study of T-cell memory formation after mild COVID-19. About the research overall: TCR clusters showed largely donor specificity.

V lost 1 base to trimming and J lost 2 bases, with 10 bases between them. CDR1 is SGDLS and CDR2 is YYNGEE in the germline V gene. The CDR3 spans 15 residues. TCRdb passed the 5' RACE reads through MiXCR, listing each CDR3 protein once. The profile covers roughly 170,000 distinct CDR3 sequences, with roughly 18% appearing a single time and about 4% taken by the ten largest. The TCR sequence derives from a man aged 18 to 30 who had mild COVID-19 (a few samples of this study predate the infection). Cell type and time point are not known. The V gene is TRBV9, the J gene TRBJ1-5, with D maybe TRBD1 (6 bases). Sequencing used PBMCs or a T cell subset sorted from them (not recorded which). The CDR3 nucleotides read TGTGCCAGCAGCGTAACGGGGGGCGGCAATCAGCCCCAGCATTTT. Translating gives CASSVTGGGNQPQHF.